These 6 T cell receptor beta chains were all obtained from the same sample, sequenced in a study of T cells in Graves' hyperthyroidism and ophthalmopathy. RNA transcripts provided the source from which TCR beta CDR3 regions were amplified. The HTBI primer set drove a first-round RT-PCR of the TCR CDR3. TCRdb passed the multiplex PCR reads through MiXCR, listing each CDR3 protein once. This sample has some 460,000 distinct CDR3 sequences, with roughly 14% found just once. The sample consisted of blood. Receptors originate from a woman between 18 and 29 years old with Graves' hyperthyroidism.

The chain couples TRBV4-1 to TRBJ2-7, with TRBD2 as a possible D gene (6 bases). CDR1 and CDR2 (germline): MGHRA, YSYEKL. The V end was cut by 0 bases, the J end by 7 bases, with 16 bases between. This CDR3 spans 15 amino acids. The CDR3 coding sequence is TGCGCCAGCAGCCAAGAAGAGCGGGCAGGAGGGGAGCAGTACTTC. As protein: CASSQEERAGGEQYF.

This clonotype was picked up many times. J is TRBJ2-2 and V is TRBV7-2; D gene ambiguous. V was shortened by 9 bases and J by 5 bases, with 10 bases between the two germline ends. The CDR3 is 12 amino acids. Looked up from germline, CDR1 is SGHTA and CDR2 is FQGNSA. The CDR3 here is CARGGVTGELFF. The CDR3 nucleotides read TGTGCCAGGGGCGGAGTGACCGGGGAGCTGTTTTTT.

This clonotype was counted between two and nine times. The chain recombines TRBV4-1 with TRBJ1-6; D is ambiguous. CDR1 and CDR2 from the germline V gene are MGHRA and YSYEKL. The CDR3 sequence is 13 residues long. Trimming removed 4 bases from V and 5 bases from J, with 6 bases in between. This chain's CDR3 is CASSRSDNSPLHF. In DNA, the CDR3 is TGCGCCAGCAGCCGAAGCGATAATTCACCCCTCCACTTT.

This rearrangement joins TRBV6-1 to TRBJ1-6; TRBD1 agrees at 8 bases. The trim removed 4 bases at V and 12 bases at J, leaving 8 bases unmatched. This CDR3 has 14 residues. CDR1 MNHNS and CDR2 SASEGT come from the germline V gene. CDR3 amino acids: CASSGFTGGEPLHF. The CDR3 coding sequence is TGTGCCAGCAGTGGATTTACAGGGGGGGAACCCCTCCACTTT.

This clonotype was seen repeatedly, ten times or more. The chain joins TRBV7-9 to TRBJ2-1, with D perhaps assigned TRBD1 or TRBD2 (6 bases each). From germline, CDR1 is SEHNR and CDR2 FQNEAQ (reference sequence). Trimming left V 4 bases short and J 6 bases short, with 25 bases between. This CDR3 contains 18 residues. For the CDR3, the DNA is TGTGCCAGCAGCTCCACCGGGACGGGGGCCGGAGCGGGCAATGAGCAGTTCTTC. Its translation: CASSSTGTGAGAGNEQFF.

The sample holds many counts of this clonotype. The rearrangement joins TRBV7-9 to TRBJ1-2; no definite D call. Per germline, CDR1 SEHNR and CDR2 FQNEAQ (reference sequence). This CDR3 has 18 amino acids. Between the trimmed V and J ends, which lost 2 bases and 4 bases, there was a span of 23 bases. As DNA, the CDR3 is TGTGCCAGCAGCTTAACCCCTTTTGGCCGCCTAATTCGCTATGGCTACACCTTC. It specifies CASSLTPFGRLIRYGYTF.